This TCR beta chain was sequenced in a study of OX40 agonist ivuxolimab in advanced cancers. Looking at the study overall: Patients in dose escalation had liver, melanoma, kidney or head and neck cancers.

The CDR3 contains 13 residues. The germline V gene encodes CDR1 SGHTA and CDR2 FQGNSA. The junction had 9 bases not matched to a gene; V was cut back by 5 bases and J by 11 bases. Produced via immunoSEQ multiplex PCR; TCRdb's table is partial and in-frame only. The repertoire holds about 96,000 clones, with 90% as singletons. This specimen was CD4+ or CD8+ T cells sorted from blood, taken in a trial of the OX40 agonist ivuxolimab. V and J are TRBV7-2 and TRBJ2-4; 7 bases are shared with TRBD1. The TCR comes from an adult with an advanced solid tumor such as melanoma, head and neck, liver or kidney cancer. CDR3 sequence (DNA): TGTGCCAGCAGCGAACGACAGGGCGGCTTTCAGTACTTC. Protein sequence: CASSERQGGFQYF.